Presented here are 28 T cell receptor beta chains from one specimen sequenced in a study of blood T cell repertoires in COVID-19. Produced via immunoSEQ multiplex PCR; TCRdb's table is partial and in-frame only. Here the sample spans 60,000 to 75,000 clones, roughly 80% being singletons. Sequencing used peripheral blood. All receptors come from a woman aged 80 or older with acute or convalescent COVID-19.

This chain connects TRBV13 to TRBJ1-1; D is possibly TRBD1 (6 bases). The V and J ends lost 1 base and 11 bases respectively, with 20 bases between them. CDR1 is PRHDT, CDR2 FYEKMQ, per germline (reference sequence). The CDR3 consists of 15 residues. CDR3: CASSLAGSGGAEAFF. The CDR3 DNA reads TGTGCCAGCAGCTTAGCTGGGAGTGGGGGCGCGGAGGCTTTCTTT. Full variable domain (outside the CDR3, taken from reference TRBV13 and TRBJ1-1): AAGVIQSPRHLIKEKRETATLKCYPIPRHDTVYWYQQGPGQDPQFLISFYEKMQSDKGSIPDRFSAQQFSDYHSELNMSSLELGDSALYFCASSLAGSGGAEAFFGQGTRLTVV.

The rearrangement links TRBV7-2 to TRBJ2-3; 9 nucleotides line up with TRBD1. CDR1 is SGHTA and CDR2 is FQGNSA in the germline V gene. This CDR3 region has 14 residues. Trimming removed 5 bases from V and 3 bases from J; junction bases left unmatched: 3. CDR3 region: CASSPGQGTDTQYF. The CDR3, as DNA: TGTGCCAGCAGCCCCGGACAGGGGACAGATACGCAGTATTTT.

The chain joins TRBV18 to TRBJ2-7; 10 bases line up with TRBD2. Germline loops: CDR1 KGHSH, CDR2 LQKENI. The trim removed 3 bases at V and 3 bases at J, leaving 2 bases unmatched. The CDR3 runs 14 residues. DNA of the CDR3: TGTGCCAGCTCACCCGGGACTAGCGACTACGAGCAGTACTTC. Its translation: CASSPGTSDYEQYF.

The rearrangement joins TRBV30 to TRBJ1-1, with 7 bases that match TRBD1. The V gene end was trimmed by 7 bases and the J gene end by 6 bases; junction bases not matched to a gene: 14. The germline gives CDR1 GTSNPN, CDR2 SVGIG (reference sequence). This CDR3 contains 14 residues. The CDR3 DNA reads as TGTGCCTCTTCCCAGGGGACAGATATCCCTGAAGCTTTCTTT. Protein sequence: CASSQGTDIPEAFF.

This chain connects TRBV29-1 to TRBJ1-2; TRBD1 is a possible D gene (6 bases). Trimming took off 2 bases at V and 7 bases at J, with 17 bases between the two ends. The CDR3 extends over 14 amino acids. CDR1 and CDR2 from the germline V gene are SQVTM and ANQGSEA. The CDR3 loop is CSVESIRGAGGYTF. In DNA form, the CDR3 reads TGCAGCGTTGAAAGCATCCGGGGGGCGGGTGGCTACACCTTC. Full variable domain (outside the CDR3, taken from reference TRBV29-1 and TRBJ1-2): SAVISQKPSRDICQRGTSLTIQCQVDSQVTMMFWYRQQPGQSLTLIATANQGSEATYESGFVIDKFPISRPNLTFSTLTVSNMSPEDSSIYLCSVESIRGAGGYTFGSGTRLTVV.

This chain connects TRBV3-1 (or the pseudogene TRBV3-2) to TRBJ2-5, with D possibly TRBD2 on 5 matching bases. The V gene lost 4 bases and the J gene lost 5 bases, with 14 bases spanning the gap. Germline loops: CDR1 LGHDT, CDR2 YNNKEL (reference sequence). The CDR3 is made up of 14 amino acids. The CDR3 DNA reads TGTGCCAGCAGCCCTACTCGGGGAAAGGAGACCCAGTACTTC. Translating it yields CASSPTRGKETQYF.

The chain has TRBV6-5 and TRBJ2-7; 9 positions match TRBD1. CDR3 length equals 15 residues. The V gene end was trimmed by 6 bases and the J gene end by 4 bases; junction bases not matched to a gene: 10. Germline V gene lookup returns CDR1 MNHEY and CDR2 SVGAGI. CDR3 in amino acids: CASRTTGTGLYEQYF. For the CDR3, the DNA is TGTGCCAGCAGAACCACCGGGACAGGGTTGTACGAGCAGTACTTC.

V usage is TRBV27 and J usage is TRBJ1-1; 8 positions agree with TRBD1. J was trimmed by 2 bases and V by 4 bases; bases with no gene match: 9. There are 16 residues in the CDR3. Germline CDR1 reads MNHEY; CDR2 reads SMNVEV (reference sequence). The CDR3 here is CASSSRGQSLNTEAFF. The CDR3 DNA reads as TGTGCCAGCAGTTCCAGGGGGCAATCGTTAAACACTGAAGCTTTCTTT.

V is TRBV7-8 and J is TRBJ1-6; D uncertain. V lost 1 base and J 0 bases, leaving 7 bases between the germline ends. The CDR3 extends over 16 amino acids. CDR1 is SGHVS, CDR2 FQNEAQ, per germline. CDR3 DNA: TGTGCCAGCAGCTTAGGGGAGAGCTCCTATAATTCACCCCTCCACTTT. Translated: CASSLGESSYNSPLHF. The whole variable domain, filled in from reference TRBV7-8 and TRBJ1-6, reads GAGVSQSPRYKVAKRGQDVALRCDPISGHVSLFWYQQALGQGPEFLTYFQNEAQLDKSGLPSDRFFAERPEGSVSTLKIQRTQQEDSAVYLCASSLGESSYNSPLHFGNGTRLTVT.

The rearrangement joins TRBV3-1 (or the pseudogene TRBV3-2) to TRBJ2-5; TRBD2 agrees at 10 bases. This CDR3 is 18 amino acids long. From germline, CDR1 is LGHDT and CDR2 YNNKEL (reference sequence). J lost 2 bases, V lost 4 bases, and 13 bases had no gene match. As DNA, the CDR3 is TGTGCCAGCAGCCCGCTGGTGTCCGGGACTAGCGTTCAAGAGACCCAGTACTTC. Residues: CASSPLVSGTSVQETQYF.

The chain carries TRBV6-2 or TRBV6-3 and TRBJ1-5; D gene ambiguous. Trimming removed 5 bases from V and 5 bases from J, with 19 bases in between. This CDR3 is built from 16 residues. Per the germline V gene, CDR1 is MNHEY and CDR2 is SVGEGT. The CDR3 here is CASSPPGRSPHQPQHF. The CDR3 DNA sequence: TGTGCCAGCAGTCCCCCCGGCAGGTCCCCCCATCAGCCCCAGCATTTT.

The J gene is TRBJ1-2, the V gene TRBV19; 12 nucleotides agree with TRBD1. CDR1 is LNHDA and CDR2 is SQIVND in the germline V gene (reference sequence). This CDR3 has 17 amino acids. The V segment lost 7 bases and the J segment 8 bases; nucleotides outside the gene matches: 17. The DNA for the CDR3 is TGTGCCAGTACCGTCACCGGGACAGGGGGCGCGAGTGGCGGCTACACCTTC. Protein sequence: CASTVTGTGGASGGYTF. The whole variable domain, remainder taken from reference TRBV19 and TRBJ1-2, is DGGITQSPKYLFRKEGQNVTLSCEQNLNHDAMYWYRQDPGQGLRLIYYSQIVNDFQKGDIAEGYSVSREKKESFPLTVTSAQKNPTAFYLCASTVTGTGGASGGYTFGSGTRLTVV.

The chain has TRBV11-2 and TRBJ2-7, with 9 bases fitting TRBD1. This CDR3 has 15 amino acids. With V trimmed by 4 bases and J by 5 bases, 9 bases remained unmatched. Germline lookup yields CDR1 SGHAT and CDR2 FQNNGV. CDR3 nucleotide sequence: TGTGCCAGCAGCTCCCCGGGACAGGGTATAAACGAGCAGTACTTC. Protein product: CASSSPGQGINEQYF. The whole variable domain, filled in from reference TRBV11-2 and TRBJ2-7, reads EAGVAQSPRYKIIEKRQSVAFWCNPISGHATLYWYQQILGQGPKLLIQFQNNGVVDDSQLPKDRFSAERLKGVDSTLKIQPAKLEDSAVYLCASSSPGQGINEQYFGPGTRLTVT.

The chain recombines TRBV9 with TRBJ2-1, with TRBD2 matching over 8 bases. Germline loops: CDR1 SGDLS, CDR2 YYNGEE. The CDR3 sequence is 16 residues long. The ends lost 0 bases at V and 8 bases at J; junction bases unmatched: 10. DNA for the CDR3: TGTGCCAGCAGCGTAGAGGAAAGCGGGGGCCCGGATGAGCAGTTCTTC. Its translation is CASSVEESGGPDEQFF. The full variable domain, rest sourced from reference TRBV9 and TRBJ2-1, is DSGVTQTPKHLITATGQRVTLRCSPRSGDLSVYWYQQSLDQGLQFLIQYYNGEERAKGNILERFSAQQFPDLHSELNLSSLELGDSALYFCASSVEESGGPDEQFFGPGTRLTVL.

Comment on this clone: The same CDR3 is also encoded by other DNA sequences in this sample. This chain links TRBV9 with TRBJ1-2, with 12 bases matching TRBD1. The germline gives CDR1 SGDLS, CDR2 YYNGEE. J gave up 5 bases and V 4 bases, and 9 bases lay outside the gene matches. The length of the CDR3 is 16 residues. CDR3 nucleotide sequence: TGTGCCAGCAGCCCGTCCGGGACAGGGGGCCCTTATGGCTACACCTTC. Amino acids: CASSPSGTGGPYGYTF.

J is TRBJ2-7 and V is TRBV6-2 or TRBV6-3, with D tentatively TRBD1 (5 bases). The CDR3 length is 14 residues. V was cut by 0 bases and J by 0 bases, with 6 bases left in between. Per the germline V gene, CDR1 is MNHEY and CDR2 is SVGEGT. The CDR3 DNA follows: TGTGCCAGCAGTTACTCGACAGCCTCCTACGAGCAGTACTTC. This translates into CASSYSTASYEQYF.

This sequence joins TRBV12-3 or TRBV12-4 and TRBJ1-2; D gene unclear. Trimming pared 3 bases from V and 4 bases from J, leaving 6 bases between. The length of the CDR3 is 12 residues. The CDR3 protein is CASSFPTYGYTF. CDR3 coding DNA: TGTGCCAGCAGTTTTCCTACCTATGGCTACACCTTC.

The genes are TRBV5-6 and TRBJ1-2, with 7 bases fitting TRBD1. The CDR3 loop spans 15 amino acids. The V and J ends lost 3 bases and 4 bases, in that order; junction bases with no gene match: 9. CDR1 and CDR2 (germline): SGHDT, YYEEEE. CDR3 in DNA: TGTGCCAGCAGCTATCAGGGGGAATGGGCCTATGGCTACACCTTC. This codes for CASSYQGEWAYGYTF.

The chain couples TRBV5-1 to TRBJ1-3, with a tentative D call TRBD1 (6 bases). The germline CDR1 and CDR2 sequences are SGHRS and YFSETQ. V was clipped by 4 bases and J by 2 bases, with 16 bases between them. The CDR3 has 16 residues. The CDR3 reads CASSAAQGWPGNTIYF. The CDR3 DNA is TGCGCCAGCAGCGCCGCTCAGGGGTGGCCTGGAAACACCATATATTTT.

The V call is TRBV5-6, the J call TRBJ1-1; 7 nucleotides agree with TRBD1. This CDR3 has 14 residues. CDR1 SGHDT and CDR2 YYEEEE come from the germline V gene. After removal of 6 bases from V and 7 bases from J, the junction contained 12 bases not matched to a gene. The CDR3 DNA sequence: TGTGCCAGCAACCGACCACAGGGGAGTCATGAAGCTTTCTTT. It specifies CASNRPQGSHEAFF.

CDR3 DNA sequence: TGTGCCAGCAGCTTGGAAGTTGACACTAGCGGGGGTGAGACCCAGTACTTC. Translated, it gives CASSLEVDTSGGETQYF. The chain combines TRBV5-4 with TRBJ2-5, with 11 bases identical to TRBD2. This CDR3 is 17 amino acids long. The J segment lost 5 bases and the V segment lost 0 bases, leaving 9 bases of the junction unmatched. Germline V CDR1 and CDR2: SGHNT, YYREEE (reference sequence).

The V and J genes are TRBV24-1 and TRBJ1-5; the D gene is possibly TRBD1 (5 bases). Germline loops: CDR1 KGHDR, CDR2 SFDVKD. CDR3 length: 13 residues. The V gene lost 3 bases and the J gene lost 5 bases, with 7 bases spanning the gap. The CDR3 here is CATSDRGDQPQHF. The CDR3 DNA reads TGTGCCACCAGTGATAGGGGTGATCAGCCCCAGCATTTT.

The CDR3 is CASSQLKRGGNYIQYF. In DNA form, the CDR3 reads TGTGCCAGCAGCCAATTAAAGCGGGGGGGCAACTACATTCAGTACTTC. The rearrangement joins TRBV3-1 (or the pseudogene TRBV3-2) to TRBJ2-4; the match to TRBD2 covers 10 bases. The V gene end was trimmed by 2 bases and the J gene end by 8 bases; junction bases not matched to a gene: 9. The germline gives CDR1 LGHDT, CDR2 YNNKEL (reference sequence). The CDR3 is 16 residues long.

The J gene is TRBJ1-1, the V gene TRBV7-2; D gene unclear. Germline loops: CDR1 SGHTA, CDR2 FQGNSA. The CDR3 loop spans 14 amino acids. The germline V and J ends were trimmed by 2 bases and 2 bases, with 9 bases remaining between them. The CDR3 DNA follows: TGTGCCAGCAGCTTAAGTGTCAGTAACACTGAAGCTTTCTTT. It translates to CASSLSVSNTEAFF.

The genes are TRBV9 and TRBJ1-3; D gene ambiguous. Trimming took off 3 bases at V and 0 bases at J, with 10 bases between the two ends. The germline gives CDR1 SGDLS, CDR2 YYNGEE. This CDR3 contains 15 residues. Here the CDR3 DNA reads TGTGCCAGCAGCGCTGCACAGTTCTCTGGAAACACCATATATTTT. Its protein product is CASSAAQFSGNTIYF. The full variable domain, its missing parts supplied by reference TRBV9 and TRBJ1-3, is DSGVTQTPKHLITATGQRVTLRCSPRSGDLSVYWYQQSLDQGLQFLIQYYNGEERAKGNILERFSAQQFPDLHSELNLSSLELGDSALYFCASSAAQFSGNTIYFGEGSWLTVV.

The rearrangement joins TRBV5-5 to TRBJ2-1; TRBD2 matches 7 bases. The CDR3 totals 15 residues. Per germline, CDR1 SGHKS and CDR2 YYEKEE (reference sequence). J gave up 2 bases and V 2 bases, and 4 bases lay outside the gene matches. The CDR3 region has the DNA TGTGCCAGCAGCTTAGGTCTAGCGGCCTACAATGAGCAGTTCTTC. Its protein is CASSLGLAAYNEQFF.

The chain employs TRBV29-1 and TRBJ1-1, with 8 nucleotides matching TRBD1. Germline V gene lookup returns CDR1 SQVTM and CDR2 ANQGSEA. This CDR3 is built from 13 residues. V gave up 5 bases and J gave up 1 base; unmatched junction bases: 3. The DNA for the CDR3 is TGCAGCGTTTCAGGGGGCCGGAACACTGAAGCTTTCTTT. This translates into CSVSGGRNTEAFF.

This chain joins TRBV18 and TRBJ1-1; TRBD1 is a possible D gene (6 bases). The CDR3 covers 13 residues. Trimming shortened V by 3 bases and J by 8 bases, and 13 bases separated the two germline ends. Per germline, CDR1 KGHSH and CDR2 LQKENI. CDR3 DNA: TGTGCCAGCTCACCGCGGTCAGGGGCCGAAGCTTTCTTT. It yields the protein CASSPRSGAEAFF.